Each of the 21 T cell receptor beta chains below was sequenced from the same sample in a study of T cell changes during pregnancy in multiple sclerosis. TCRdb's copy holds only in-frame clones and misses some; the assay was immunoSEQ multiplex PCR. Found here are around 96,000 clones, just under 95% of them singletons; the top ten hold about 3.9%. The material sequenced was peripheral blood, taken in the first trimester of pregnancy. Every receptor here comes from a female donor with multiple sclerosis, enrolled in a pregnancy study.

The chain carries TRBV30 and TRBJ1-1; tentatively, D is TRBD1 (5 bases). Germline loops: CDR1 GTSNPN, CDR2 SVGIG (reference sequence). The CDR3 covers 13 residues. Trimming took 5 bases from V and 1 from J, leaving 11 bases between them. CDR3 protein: CAWSQGSNTEAFF. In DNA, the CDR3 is TGTGCCTGGTCCCAGGGATCGAACACTGAAGCTTTCTTT.

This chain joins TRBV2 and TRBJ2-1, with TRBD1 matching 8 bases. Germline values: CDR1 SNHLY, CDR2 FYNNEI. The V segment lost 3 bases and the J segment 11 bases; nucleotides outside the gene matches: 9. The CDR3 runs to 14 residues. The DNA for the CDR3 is TGTGCCAGCAGTGACACGGACAGGGTTAAAAAGCAGTTCTTC. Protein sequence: CASSDTDRVKKQFF.

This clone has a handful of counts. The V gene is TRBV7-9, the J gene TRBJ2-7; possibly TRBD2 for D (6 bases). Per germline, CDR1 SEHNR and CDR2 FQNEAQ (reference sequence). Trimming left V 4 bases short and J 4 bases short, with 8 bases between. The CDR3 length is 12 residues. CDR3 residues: CASSWDSYEQYF. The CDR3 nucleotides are TGTGCCAGCAGCTGGGACTCATACGAGCAGTACTTC.

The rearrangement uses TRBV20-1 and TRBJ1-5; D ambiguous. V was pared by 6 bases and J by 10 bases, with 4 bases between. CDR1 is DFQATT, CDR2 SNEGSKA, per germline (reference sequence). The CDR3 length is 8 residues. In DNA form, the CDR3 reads TGCAGTGCCTTCCCCCAGCATTTT. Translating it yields CSAFPQHF.

The CDR3 region is CASSVLDFRDRGEPNYGYTF. CDR3 nucleotides: TGTGCCAGCAGTGTTCTTGATTTCCGGGACAGGGGGGAACCTAACTATGGCTACACCTTC. The chain links TRBV6-4 to TRBJ1-2, with TRBD1 matching 11 bases. This CDR3 contains 20 residues. V was clipped by 4 bases and J by 0 bases; unmatched bases: 16. CDR1 MRHNA and CDR2 SNTAGT come from the germline V gene.

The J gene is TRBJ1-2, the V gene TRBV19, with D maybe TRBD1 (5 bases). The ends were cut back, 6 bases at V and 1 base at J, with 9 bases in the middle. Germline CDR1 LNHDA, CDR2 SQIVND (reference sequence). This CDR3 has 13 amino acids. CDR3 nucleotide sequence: TGTGCCAGTAGCCCGGGGGTTAACTATGGCTACACCTTC. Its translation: CASSPGVNYGYTF.

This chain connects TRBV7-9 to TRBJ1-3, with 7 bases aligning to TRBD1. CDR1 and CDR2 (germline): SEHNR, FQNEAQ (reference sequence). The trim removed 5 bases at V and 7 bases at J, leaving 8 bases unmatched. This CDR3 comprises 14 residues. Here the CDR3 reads CASSPMDRRNTIYF. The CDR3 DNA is TGTGCCAGCAGCCCGATGGACAGGCGGAACACCATATATTTT.

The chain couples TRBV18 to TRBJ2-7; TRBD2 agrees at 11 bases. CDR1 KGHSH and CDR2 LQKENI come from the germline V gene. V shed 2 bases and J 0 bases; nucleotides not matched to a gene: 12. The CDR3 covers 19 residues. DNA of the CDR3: TGTGCCAGCTCACCAGCTTCCCCTTCTAGCGGGGGGCCCTCCTACGAGCAGTACTTC. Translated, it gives CASSPASPSSGGPSYEQYF.

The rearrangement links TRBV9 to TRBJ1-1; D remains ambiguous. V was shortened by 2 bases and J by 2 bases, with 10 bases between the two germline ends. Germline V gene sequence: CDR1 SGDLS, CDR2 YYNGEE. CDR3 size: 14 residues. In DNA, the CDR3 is TGTGCCAGCAGCGTGGGAGGTACAAACACTGAAGCTTTCTTT. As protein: CASSVGGTNTEAFF. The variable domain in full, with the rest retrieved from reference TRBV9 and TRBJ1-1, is DSGVTQTPKHLITATGQRVTLRCSPRSGDLSVYWYQQSLDQGLQFLIQYYNGEERAKGNILERFSAQQFPDLHSELNLSSLELGDSALYFCASSVGGTNTEAFFGQGTRLTVV.

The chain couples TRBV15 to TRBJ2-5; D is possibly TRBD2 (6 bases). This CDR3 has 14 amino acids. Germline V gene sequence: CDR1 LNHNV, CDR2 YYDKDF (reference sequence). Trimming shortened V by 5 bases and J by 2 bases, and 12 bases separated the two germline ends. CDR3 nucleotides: TGTGCCACCAGCGCGCGGGGACCACAAGAGACCCAGTACTTC. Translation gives CATSARGPQETQYF.

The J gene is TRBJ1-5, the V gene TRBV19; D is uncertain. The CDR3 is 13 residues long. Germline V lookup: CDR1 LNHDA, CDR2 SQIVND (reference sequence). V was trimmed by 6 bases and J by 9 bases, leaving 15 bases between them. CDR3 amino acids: CASRPGALGPQHF. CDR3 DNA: TGTGCCAGTAGACCCGGAGCTCTGGGGCCCCAGCATTTT.

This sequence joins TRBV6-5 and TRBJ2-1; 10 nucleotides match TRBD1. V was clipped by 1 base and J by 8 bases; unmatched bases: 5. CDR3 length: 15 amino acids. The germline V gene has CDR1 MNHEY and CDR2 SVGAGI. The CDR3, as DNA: TGTGCCAGCAGTTACTGGACCGGGACAGGGGATGAGCAGTTCTTC. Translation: CASSYWTGTGDEQFF.

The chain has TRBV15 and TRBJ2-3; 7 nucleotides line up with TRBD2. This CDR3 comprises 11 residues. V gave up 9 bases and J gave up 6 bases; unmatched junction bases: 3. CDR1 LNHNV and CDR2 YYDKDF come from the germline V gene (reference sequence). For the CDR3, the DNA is TGTGCCACAGCCGGGGGGGATACGCAGTATTTT. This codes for CATAGGDTQYF. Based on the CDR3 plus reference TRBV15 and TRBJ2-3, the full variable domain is DAMVIQNPRYQVTQFGKPVTLSCSQTLNHNVMYWYQQKSSQAPKLLFHYYDKDFNNEADTPDNFQSRRPNTSFCFLDIRSPGLGDTAMYLCATAGGDTQYFGPGTRLTVL.

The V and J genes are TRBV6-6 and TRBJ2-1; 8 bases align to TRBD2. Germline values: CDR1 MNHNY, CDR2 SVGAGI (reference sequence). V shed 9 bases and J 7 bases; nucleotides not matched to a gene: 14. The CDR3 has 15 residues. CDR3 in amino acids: CASRPGGGEINEQFF. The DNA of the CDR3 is TGTGCCAGTCGACCCGGGGGGGGCGAGATTAATGAGCAGTTCTTC.

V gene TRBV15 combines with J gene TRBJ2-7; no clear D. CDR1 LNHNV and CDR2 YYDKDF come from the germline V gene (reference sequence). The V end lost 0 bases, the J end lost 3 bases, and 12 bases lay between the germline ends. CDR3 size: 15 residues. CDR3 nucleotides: TGTGCCACCAGCAGAGATCGAGGATATTTCTACGAGCAGTACTTC. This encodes CATSRDRGYFYEQYF.

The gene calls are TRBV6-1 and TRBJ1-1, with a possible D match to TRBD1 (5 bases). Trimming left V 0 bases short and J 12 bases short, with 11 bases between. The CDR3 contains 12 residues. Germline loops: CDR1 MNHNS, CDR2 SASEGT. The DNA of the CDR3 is TGTGCCAGCAGTGAAGCGGGGCCGAAACCTTTCTTT. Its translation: CASSEAGPKPFF.

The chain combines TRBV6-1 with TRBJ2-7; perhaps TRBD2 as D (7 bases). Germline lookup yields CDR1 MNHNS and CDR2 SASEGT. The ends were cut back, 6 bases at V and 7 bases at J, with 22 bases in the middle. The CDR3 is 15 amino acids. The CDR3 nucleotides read TGTGCCAGCAGCTTGGGGGAGGGGGGGCCGGAGGAGCAGTACTTC. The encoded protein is CASSLGEGGPEEQYF.

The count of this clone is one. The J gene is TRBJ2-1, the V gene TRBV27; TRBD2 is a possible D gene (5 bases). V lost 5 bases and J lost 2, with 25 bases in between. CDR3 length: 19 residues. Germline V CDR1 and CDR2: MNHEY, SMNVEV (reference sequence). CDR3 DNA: TGTGCCAGCAGTCTCACCGGAGGCGATCTGATCGGGCCCTACAATGAGCAGTTCTTC. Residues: CASSLTGGDLIGPYNEQFF.

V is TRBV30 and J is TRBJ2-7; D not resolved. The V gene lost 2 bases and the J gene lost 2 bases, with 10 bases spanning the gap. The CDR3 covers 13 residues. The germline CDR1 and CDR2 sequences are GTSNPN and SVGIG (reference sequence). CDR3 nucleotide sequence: TGTGCCTGGAGTTTGGCTTATACCTACGAGCAGTACTTC. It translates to CAWSLAYTYEQYF.

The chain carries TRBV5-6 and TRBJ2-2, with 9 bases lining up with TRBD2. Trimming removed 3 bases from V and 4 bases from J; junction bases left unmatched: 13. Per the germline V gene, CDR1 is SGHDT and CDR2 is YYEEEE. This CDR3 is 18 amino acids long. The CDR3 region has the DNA TGTGCCAGCAGCTGGGGCCCGGGTCTAGCGGGGACCACCGGGGAGCTGTTTTTT. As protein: CASSWGPGLAGTTGELFF. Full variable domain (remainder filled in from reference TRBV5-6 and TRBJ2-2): DAGVTQSPTHLIKTRGQQVTLRCSPKSGHDTVSWYQQALGQGPQFIFQYYEEEERQRGNFPDRFSGHQFPNYSSELNVNALLLGDSALYLCASSWGPGLAGTTGELFFGEGSRLTVL.

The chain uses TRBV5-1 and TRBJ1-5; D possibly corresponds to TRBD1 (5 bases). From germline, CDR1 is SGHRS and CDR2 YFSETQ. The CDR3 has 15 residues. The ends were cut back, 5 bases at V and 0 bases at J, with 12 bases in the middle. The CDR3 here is CASREGPFSNQPQHF. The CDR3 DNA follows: TGCGCCAGCAGGGAGGGGCCATTTAGCAATCAGCCCCAGCATTTT.